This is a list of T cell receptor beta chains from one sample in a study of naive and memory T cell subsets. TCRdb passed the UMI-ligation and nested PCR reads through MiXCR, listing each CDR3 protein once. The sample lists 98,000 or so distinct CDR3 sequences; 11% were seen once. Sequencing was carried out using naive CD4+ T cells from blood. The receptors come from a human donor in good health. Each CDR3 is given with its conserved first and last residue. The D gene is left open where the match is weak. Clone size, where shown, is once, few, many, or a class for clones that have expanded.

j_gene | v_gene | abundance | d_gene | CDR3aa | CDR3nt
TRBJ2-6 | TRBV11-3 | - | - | CASSSYGRASSGANVLTF | TGTGCCAGCAGCTCCTACGGACGGGCAAGCTCTGGGGCCAACGTCCTGACTTTC
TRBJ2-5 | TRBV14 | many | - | CASSRQMYQETQYF | TGTGCCAGCAGCCGACAGATGTACCAAGAGACCCAGTACTTC
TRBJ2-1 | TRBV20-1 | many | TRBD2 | CSARPLGAGNSYNEQFF | TGCAGTGCTAGACCACTCGGAGCGGGGAACTCCTACAATGAGCAGTTCTTC
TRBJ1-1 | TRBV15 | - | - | CATSRSRRMSTEAFF | TGTGCCACCAGCAGATCAAGGAGGATGAGTACTGAAGCTTTCTTT
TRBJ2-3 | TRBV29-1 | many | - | CSVESATTDTQYF | TGCAGCGTTGAGTCAGCGACCACAGATACGCAGTATTTT
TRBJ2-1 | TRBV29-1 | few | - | CSAIGRGSYNEQFF | TGCAGCGCCATAGGACGGGGAAGCTACAATGAGCAGTTCTTC
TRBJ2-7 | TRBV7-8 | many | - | CASSLGGVEQYF | TGTGCCAGCAGCTTAGGTGGGGTCGAGCAGTACTTC
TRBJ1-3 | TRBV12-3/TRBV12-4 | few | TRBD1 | CASRRTGEGNTIYF | TGTGCCAGCAGGCGAACAGGGGAAGGAAACACCATATATTTT
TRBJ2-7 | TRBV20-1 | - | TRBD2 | CSARDQASGRYEQYF | TGCAGTGCTAGAGATCAGGCTAGCGGGAGATACGAGCAGTACTTC
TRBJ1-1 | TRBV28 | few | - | CASSPPPNTEAFF | TGTGCCAGCAGTCCACCCCCGAACACTGAAGCTTTCTTT
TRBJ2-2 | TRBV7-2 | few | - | CASSSRTGELFF | TGTGCCAGCAGCTCTAGGACCGGGGAGCTGTTTTTT
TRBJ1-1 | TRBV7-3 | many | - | CASTLYDWPEAFF | TGTGCCAGCACCCTTTATGACTGGCCTGAAGCTTTCTTT
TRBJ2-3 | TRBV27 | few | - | CASSSEVGRYPQYF | TGTGCCAGCAGTTCCGAAGTAGGACGATATCCGCAGTATTTT
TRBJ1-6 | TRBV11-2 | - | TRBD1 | CASSLPGQVYSPLHF | TGTGCCAGCAGCTTGCCGGGACAGGTCTATTCACCCCTCCACTTT
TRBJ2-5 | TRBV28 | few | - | CASSLFPRQGGTQETQYF | TGTGCCAGCAGTTTATTCCCGAGGCAGGGGGGAACCCAAGAGACCCAGTACTTC
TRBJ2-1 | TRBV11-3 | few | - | CASSLLSSTNEQFF | TGTGCCAGCAGCTTACTCTCTAGTACCAATGAGCAGTTCTTC
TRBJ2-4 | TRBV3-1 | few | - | CASSPGDRSAKNIQYF | TGTGCCAGCAGCCCCGGGGACCGCTCAGCCAAAAACATTCAGTACTTC
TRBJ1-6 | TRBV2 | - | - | CASIKGYGSPLHF | TGTGCCAGCATCAAGGGATACGGGTCACCCCTCCACTTT
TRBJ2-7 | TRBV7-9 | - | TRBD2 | CASSLPSWSSGIIYEQYF | TGTGCCAGCAGCTTGCCCTCTTGGTCTAGCGGGATTATCTACGAGCAGTACTTC
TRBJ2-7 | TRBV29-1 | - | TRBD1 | CSGGQGSYEQYF | TGCAGCGGTGGACAGGGGTCCTACGAGCAGTACTTC
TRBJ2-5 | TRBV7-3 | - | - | CASSRMLRETQYF | TGTGCCAGCAGCCGGATGCTAAGGGAGACCCAGTACTTC
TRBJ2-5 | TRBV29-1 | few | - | CSVLKGMETQYF | TGCAGCGTTCTTAAGGGAATGGAGACCCAGTACTTC
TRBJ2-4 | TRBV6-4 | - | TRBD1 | CASSGPTGDTLRAKNIQYF | TGTGCCAGCAGTGGTCCGACAGGGGACACTCTTAGGGCCAAAAACATTCAGTACTTC
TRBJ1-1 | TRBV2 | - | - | CASSDQGYTEAFF | TGTGCCAGCAGTGATCAGGGTTACACTGAAGCTTTCTTT
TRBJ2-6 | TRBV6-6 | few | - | CASSWEGAPGANVLTF | TGTGCCAGCAGTTGGGAGGGGGCTCCGGGGGCCAACGTCCTGACTTTC
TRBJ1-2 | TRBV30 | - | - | CAWSANRVLSYGYTF | TGTGCCTGGAGTGCCAACAGGGTTTTATCCTATGGCTACACCTTC
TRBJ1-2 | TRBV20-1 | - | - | CSARDGKSNYGYTF | TGCAGTGCTAGGGACGGTAAATCCAACTATGGCTACACCTTC
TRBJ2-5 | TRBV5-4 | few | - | CASSLAMGGSQYF | TGTGCCAGCAGCTTGGCCATGGGGGGCAGCCAGTACTTC
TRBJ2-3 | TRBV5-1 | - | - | CASSPQGNLDTQYF | TGCGCCAGCAGCCCCCAGGGAAATCTGGATACGCAGTATTTT
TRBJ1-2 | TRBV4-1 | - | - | CASSQDTQLNYGYTF | TGCGCCAGCAGCCAAGACACGCAGCTGAACTATGGCTACACCTTC
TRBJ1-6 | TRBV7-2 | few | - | CASSKRSGPENSPLHF | TGTGCCAGCAGCAAACGGAGCGGGCCGGAGAATTCACCCCTCCACTTT
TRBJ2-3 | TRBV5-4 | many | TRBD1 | CASSLGQGVRDTQYF | TGTGCCAGCAGCCTGGGACAGGGGGTCAGAGATACGCAGTATTTT
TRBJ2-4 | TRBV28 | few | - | CASSLGRPQNIQYF | TGTGCCAGCAGTTTGGGCAGGCCCCAAAACATTCAGTACTTC
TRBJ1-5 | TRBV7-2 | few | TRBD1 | CASSSDRSNQPQHF | TGTGCCAGCAGCTCGGACAGGTCGAATCAGCCCCAGCATTTT
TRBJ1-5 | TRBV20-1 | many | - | CSASSGQPQHF | TGCAGTGCGTCCAGCGGTCAGCCCCAGCATTTT
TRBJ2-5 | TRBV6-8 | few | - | CASSYTGGQETQYF | TGTGCCAGCAGTTACACCGGGGGCCAAGAGACCCAGTACTTC
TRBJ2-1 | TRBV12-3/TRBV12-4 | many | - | CASARGESTYNEQFF | TGTGCCAGCGCTAGAGGGGAGAGCACCTACAATGAGCAGTTCTTC
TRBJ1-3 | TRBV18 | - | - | CASSPPGTLYELSGNTIYF | TGTGCCAGCTCACCCCCGGGGACCCTCTACGAGCTTTCTGGAAACACCATATATTTT
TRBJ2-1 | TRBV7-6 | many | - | CASSLAYEQFF | TGTGCCAGCAGCTTAGCCTATGAGCAGTTCTTC
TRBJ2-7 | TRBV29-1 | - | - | CSVETGGGGNEQYF | TGCAGCGTCGAGACAGGTGGGGGAGGGAACGAGCAGTACTTC
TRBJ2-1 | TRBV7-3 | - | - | CASSFLGSQGRRNEQFF | TGTGCCAGCAGCTTTCTGGGTTCGCAGGGTCGACGCAATGAGCAGTTCTTC
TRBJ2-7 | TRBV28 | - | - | CASSLRLRLRPYEQYF | TGTGCCAGCAGTTTGAGACTGAGGCTCCGTCCCTACGAGCAGTACTTC
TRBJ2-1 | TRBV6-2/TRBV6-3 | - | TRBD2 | CASVAGGSRNEQFF | TGTGCCAGTGTAGCGGGAGGAAGTAGGAATGAGCAGTTCTTC
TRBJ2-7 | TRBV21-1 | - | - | CASSTEGLQYF | TGTGCCAGCAGCACCGAAGGACTGCAGTACTTC